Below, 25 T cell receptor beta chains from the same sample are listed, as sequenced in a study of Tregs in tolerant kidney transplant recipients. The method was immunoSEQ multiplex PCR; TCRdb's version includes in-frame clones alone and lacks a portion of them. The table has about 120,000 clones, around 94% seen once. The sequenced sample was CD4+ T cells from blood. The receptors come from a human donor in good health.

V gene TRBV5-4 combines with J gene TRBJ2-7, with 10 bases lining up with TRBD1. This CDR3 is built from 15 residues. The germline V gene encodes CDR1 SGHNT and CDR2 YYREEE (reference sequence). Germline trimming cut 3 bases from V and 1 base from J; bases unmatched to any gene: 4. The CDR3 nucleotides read TGTGCCAGCAGCTCCCGGACAGGGGGGTCCTACGAGCAGTACTTC. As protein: CASSSRTGGSYEQYF. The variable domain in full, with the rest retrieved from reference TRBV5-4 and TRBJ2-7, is ETGVTQSPTHLIKTRGQQVTLRCSSQSGHNTVSWYQQALGQGPQFIFQYYREEENGRGNFPPRFSGLQFPNYSSELNVNALELDDSALYLCASSSRTGGSYEQYFGPGTRLTVT.

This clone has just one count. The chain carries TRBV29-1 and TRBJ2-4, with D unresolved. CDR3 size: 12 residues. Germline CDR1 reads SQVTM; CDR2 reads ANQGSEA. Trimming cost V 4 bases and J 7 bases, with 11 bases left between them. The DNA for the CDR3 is TGCAGCGTTGTTCCCCACAGTAACATTCAGTACTTC. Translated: CSVVPHSNIQYF.

CDR3 loop: CASSQDVIYGYTF. CDR3 DNA: TGTGCCAGCAGCCAAGATGTGATCTATGGCTACACCTTC. The rearrangement links TRBV4-2 to TRBJ1-2; D is unresolved. Germline V gives CDR1 LGHNA, CDR2 YNFKEQ. V was cut by 0 bases and J by 4 bases, with 6 bases left in between. The CDR3 contains 13 residues.

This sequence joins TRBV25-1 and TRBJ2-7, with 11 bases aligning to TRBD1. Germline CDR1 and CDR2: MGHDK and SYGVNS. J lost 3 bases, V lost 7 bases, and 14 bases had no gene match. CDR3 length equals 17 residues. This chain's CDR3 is CASKGTGGGREGYEQYF. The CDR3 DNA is TGTGCCAGCAAGGGGACAGGGGGAGGGCGGGAGGGCTACGAGCAGTACTTC.

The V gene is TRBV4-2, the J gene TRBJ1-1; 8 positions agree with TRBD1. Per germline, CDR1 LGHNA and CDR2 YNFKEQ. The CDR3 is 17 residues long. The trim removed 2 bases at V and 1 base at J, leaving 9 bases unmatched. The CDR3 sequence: CASSQPTGGNTNTEAFF. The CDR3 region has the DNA TGTGCCAGCAGCCAACCAACAGGGGGGAACACGAACACTGAAGCTTTCTTT.

The CDR3 sequence: CASSRDSNEKLFF. CDR3 DNA: TGTGCCAGCAGCCGGGACAGCAATGAAAAACTGTTTTTT. The chain employs TRBV11-1 and TRBJ1-4, with 7 positions matching TRBD1. V gave up 5 bases and J gave up 5 bases; unmatched junction bases: 2. CDR3 length equals 13 residues. Germline lookup yields CDR1 SGHAT and CDR2 FQDESV (reference sequence).

CDR3 sequence: CASNRQGWSGELFF. The CDR3 DNA reads as TGTGCCAGCAACCGACAGGGGTGGAGTGGGGAGCTGTTTTTT. The chain is built from TRBV2 and TRBJ2-2; 8 nucleotides agree with TRBD1. V lost 7 bases, J lost 8 bases, and 9 bases stayed unmatched. Germline CDR1 SNHLY, CDR2 FYNNEI. The CDR3 is made up of 14 amino acids.

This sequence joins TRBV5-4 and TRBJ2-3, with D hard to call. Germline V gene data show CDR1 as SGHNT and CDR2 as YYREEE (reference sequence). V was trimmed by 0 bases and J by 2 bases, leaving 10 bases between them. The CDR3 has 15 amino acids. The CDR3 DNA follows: TGTGCCAGCAGCTTGGATTCAACATCCACAGATACGCAGTATTTT. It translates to CASSLDSTSTDTQYF.

The DNA for the CDR3 is TGTGCCAGCAGCCAAGCGTCCCCGATCGGGTCACCCCTCCACTTT. This encodes CASSQASPIGSPLHF. The chain links TRBV4-2 to TRBJ1-6; D unclear. Germline CDR1 LGHNA, CDR2 YNFKEQ. CDR3 length: 15 residues. V lost 1 base and J 10 bases, leaving 14 bases between the germline ends.

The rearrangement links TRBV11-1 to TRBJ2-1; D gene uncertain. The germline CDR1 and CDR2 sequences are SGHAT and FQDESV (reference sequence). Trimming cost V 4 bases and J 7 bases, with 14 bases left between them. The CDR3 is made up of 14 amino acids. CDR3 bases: TGTGCCAGCAGCTCGACGCCGGCGATAAATGAGCAGTTCTTC. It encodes CASSSTPAINEQFF.

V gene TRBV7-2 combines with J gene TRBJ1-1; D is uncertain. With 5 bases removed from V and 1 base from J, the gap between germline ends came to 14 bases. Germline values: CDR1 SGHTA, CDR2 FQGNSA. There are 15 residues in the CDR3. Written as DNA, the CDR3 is TGTGCCAGCAGCCCCCTAGGACGGGCGAACACTGAAGCTTTCTTT. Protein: CASSPLGRANTEAFF.

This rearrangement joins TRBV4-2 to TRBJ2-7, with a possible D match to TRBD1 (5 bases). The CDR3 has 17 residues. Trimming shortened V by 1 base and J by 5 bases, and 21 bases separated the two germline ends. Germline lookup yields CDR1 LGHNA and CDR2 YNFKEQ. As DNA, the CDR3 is TGTGCCAGCAGCCAAGGGTCAGGCCTGGGGCCTTATAACGAGCAGTACTTC. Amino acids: CASSQGSGLGPYNEQYF.

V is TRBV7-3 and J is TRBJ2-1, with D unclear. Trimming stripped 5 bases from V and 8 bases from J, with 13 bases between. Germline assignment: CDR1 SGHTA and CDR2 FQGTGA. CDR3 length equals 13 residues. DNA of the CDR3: TGTGCCAGCAGCCTAAGTTGGGGTTATGAGCAGTTCTTC. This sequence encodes CASSLSWGYEQFF.

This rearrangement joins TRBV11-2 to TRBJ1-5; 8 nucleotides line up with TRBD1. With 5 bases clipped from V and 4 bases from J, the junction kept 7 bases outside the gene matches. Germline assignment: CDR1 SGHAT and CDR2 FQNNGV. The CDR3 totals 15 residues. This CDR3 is CASSLTGTGNQPQHF. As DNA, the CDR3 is TGTGCCAGCAGCCTGACCGGGACAGGAAATCAGCCCCAGCATTTT.

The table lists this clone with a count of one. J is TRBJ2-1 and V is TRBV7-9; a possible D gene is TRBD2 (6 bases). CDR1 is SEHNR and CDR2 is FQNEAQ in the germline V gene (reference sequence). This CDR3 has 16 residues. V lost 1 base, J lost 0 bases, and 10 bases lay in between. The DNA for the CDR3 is TGTGCCAGCAGCTTAGAGGCGGGGAGCTCCTACAATGAGCAGTTCTTC. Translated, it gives CASSLEAGSSYNEQFF.

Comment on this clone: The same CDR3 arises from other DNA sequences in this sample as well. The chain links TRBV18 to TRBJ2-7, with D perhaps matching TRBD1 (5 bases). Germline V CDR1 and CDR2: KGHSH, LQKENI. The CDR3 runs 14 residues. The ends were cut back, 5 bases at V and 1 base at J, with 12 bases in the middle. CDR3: CASSSVTGSYEQYF. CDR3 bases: TGTGCCAGCTCATCGGTTACAGGATCCTACGAGCAGTACTTC. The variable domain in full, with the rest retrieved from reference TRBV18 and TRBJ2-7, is NAGVMQNPRHLVRRRGQEARLRCSPMKGHSHVYWYRQLPEEGLKFMVYLQKENIIDESGMPKERFSAEFPKEGPSILRIQQVVRGDSAAYFCASSSVTGSYEQYFGPGTRLTVT.

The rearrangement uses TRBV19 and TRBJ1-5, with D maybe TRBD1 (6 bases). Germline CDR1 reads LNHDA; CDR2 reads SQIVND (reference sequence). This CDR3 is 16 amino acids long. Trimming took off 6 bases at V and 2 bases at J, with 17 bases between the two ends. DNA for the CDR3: TGTGCCAGTAGCCTAGGTCAGGGGAGAGGCAATCAGCCCCAGCATTTT. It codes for CASSLGQGRGNQPQHF.

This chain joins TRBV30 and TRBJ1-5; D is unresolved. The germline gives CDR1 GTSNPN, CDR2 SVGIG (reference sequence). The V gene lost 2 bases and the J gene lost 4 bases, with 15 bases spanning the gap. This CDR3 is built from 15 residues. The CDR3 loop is CAWSRGTSYNQPQHF. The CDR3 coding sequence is TGTGCCTGGAGTCGAGGTACCAGTTATAATCAGCCCCAGCATTTT.

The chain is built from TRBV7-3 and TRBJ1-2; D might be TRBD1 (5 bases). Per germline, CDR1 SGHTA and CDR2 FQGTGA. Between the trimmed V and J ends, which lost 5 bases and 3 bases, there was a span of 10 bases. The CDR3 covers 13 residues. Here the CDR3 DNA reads TGTGCCAGCAGCCTTCAGGGAGACTATGGCTACACCTTC. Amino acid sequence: CASSLQGDYGYTF.

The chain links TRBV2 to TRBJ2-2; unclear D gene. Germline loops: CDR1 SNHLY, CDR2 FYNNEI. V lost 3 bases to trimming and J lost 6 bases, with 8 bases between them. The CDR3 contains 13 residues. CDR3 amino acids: CASSDTPAGELFF. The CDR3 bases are TGTGCCAGCAGTGATACACCCGCCGGGGAGCTGTTTTTT. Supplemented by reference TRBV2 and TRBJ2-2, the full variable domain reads EPEVTQTPSHQVTQMGQEVILRCVPISNHLYFYWYRQILGQKVEFLVSFYNNEISEKSEIFDDQFSVERPDGSNFTLKIRSTKLEDSAMYFCASSDTPAGELFFGEGSRLTVL.

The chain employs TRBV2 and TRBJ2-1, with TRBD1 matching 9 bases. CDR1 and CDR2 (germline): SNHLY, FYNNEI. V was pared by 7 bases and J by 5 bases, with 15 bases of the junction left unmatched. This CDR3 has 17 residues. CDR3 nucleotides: TGTGCCAGCAACGAAAGATCCGTACAGGGGGCACACAATGAGCAGTTCTTC. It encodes CASNERSVQGAHNEQFF.

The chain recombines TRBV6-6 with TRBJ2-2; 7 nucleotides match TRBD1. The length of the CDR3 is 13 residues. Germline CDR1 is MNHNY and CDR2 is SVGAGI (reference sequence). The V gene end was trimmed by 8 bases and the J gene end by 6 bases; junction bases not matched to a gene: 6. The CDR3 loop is CASALQGPGELFF. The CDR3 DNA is TGTGCCAGCGCCTTACAGGGGCCCGGGGAGCTGTTTTTT.

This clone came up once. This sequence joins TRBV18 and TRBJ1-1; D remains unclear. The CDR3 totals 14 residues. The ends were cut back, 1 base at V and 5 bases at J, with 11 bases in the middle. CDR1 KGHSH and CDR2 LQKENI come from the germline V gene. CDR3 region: CASSPRVEQTEAFF. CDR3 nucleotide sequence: TGTGCCAGCTCACCACGGGTAGAACAGACTGAAGCTTTCTTT.

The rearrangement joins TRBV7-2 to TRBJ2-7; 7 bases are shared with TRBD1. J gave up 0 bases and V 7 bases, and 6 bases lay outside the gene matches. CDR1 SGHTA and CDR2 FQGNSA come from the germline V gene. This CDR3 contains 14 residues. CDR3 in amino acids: CASTGQVFSYEQYF. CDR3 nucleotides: TGTGCCAGCACCGGACAGGTTTTCTCCTACGAGCAGTACTTC.

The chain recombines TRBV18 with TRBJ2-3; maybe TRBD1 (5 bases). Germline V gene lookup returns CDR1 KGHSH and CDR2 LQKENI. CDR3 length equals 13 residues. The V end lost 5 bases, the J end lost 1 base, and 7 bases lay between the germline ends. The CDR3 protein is CASSKQGTDTQYF. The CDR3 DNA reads TGTGCCAGCTCAAAACAGGGCACAGATACGCAGTATTTT.